This T cell receptor (beta chain) was captured by sequencing in a study of blood T cell repertoires in COVID-19. With 4 bases removed from V and 1 base from J, the gap between germline ends came to 18 bases. The CDR3 extends over 18 amino acids. The V gene's germline CDR1 is KGHDR and CDR2 SFDVKD. Assay used: immunoSEQ multiplex PCR; TCRdb lists only in-frame clones, some missing. The table lists 130,000 or so clones, 85% of them singletons. The rearrangement joins TRBV24-1 to TRBJ2-2; the D gene is possibly TRBD1 (6 bases). The clonotype was recovered from a human donor in a cohort sampled during active COVID-19. The sequenced sample was peripheral blood. The CDR3 spells CATSDQLRDTWNTGELFF. In DNA, the CDR3 is TGTGCCACCAGTGACCAACTCCGGGACACCTGGAACACCGGGGAGCTGTTTTTT.